Given below is one TCR beta chain in context. The PCR used 60 Vbeta and 13 Jbeta primers. Generated by immunoSEQ multiplex PCR, the TCRdb table keeps only in-frame clones and is missing some. Of about 120,000 clones listed, around 80% were seen once; the top ten hold roughly 11%. The record originates from a study of cytomegalovirus exposure and HLA in healthy donors. CDR1 is SGHRS, CDR2 YFSETQ, per germline. This CDR3 comprises 15 residues. Trimming pared 0 bases from V and 8 bases from J, leaving 15 bases between. Input material: PBMCs. This receptor was obtained from a man aged 30 to 45 in good health and CMV-seropositive. This chain uses TRBV5-1 with TRBJ2-1; the D is unclear. The CDR3 sequence is CASSLDSLNIDEQFF. DNA of the CDR3: TGCGCCAGCAGCTTGGATAGCTTGAATATCGATGAGCAGTTCTTC.